This TCR beta chain was profiled in a study of cytomegalovirus exposure and HLA in healthy donors. General observations from the study: An apparent linkage of common viral pathogens to several of the most significant clusters emerged in a later analysis.

Remarks on this clone: Antigen specificity is unknown.

Both 60 Vbeta primers and 13 Jbeta primers went into the PCR. Sequencing used immunoSEQ multiplex PCR; TCRdb keeps in-frame clones, though not all of them. Of some 190,000 clones listed, around 76% are singletons. Deletions cut 1 base from V and 4 bases from J, with 13 bases between. This CDR3 has 16 residues. Germline V gives CDR1 LGHNA, CDR2 YSLEER. The clonotype was recovered from a middle-aged man in good health and CMV-seronegative. The sample taken for sequencing was PBMCs. V gene TRBV4-3 combines with J gene TRBJ2-2; tentatively, D is TRBD1 (5 bases). The CDR3 sequence: CASSQATGPGTGELFF. The CDR3 DNA sequence: TGCGCCAGCAGCCAAGCTACAGGTCCGGGCACCGGGGAGCTGTTTTTT.